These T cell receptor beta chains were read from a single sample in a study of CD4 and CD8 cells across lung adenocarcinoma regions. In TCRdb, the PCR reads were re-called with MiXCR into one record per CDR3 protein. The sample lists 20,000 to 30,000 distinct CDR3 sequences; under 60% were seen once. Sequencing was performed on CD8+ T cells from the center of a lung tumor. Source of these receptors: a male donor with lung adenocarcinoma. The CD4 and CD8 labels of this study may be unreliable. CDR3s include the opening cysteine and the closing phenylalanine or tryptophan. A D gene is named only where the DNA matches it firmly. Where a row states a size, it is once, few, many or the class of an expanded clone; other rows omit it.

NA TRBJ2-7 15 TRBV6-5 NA CASSYLGQAKHEQYF TGTGCCAGCAGTTACTTGGGGCAGGCGAAGCACGAGCAGTACTTC
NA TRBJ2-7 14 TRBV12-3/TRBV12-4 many CASSFVRGRGEQYF TGTGCCAGCAGTTTCGTCCGGGGGCGGGGGGAGCAGTACTTC
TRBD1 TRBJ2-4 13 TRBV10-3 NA CATGQGVPNTQYF TGTGCCACCGGGCAGGGGGTTCCAAATACTCAGTACTTC
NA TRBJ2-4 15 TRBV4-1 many CASSQDGDVTDIQYF TGCGCCAGCAGCCAAGACGGGGATGTGACGGACATTCAGTACTTC
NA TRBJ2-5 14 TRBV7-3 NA CASSRFGAQETQYF TGTGCCAGCAGCCGGTTCGGGGCCCAAGAGACCCAGTACTTC
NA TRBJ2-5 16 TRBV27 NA CASGGNGGLDQETQYF TGTGCCAGCGGGGGAAACGGGGGCCTTGACCAAGAGACCCAGTACTTT
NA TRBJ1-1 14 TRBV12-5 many CASASGPAGAEAFF TGTGCTAGTGCCTCAGGTCCCGCGGGCGCTGAAGCTTTCTTT
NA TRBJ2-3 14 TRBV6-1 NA CASMRLASTDTQYF TGTGCCAGCATGAGACTCGCTAGCACAGATACGCAGTATTTT
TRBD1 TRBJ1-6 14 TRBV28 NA CASSWTGGNSPLHF TGTGCCAGCAGTTGGACAGGGGGGAATTCACCCCTCCACTTT
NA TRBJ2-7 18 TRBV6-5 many CASSYGPTTRKGGYEQYF TGTGCCAGCAGTTACGGCCCCACGACGAGGAAAGGGGGCTACGAGCAGTACTTC
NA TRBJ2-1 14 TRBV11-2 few CASSSIRAYNEQFF TGTGCCAGCAGCTCAATTAGGGCCTACAATGAGCAGTTCTTC
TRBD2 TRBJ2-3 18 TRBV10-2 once CASSEPRGTSGDGDTQYF TGCGCCAGCAGTGAGCCCCGTGGGACTAGCGGCGATGGGGATACGCAGTATTTT
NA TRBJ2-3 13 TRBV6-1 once CASSMGETDTQYF TGTGCCAGCAGCATGGGGGAGACAGATACGCAGTATTTT
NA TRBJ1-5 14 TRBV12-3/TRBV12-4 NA CASSPLLGNQPHHF TGTGCCAGCAGCCCCCTACTTGGCAATCAGCCCCACCATTTT
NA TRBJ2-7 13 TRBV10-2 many CARSRGATYEQYF TGCGCCAGGAGCAGGGGGGCAACCTACGAGCAGTACTTC
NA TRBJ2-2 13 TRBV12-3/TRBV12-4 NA CASSPLEFGELFF TGTGCCAGCAGTCCTCTGGAGTTTGGGGAGCTGTTTTTT
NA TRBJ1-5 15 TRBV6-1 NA CASSRGFDSNQPQHF TGTGCCAGCAGTAGGGGGTTCGATAGCAATCAGCCCCAGCATTTT
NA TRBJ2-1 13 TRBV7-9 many CAENSPGSNEQFF TGTGCCGAAAACTCTCCGGGGTCAAATGAGCAGTTCTTC
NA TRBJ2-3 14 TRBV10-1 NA CASSGPRAKNMQYF TGCGCCAGCAGTGGGCCACGAGCCAAAAACATGCAGTATTTT
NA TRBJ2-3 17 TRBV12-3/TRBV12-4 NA CASSGGLGGADPETQYF TGTGCCAGCAGTGGGGGACTCGGGGGAGCAGACCCAGAGACGCAGTATTTC
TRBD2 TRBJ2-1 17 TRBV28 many CASRRTSGSASYNEQFF TGTGCCAGCAGGAGGACTAGCGGGAGCGCCTCCTACAATGAGCAGTTCTTC
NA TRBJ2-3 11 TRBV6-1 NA CASPPVDTQYF TGTGCCAGCCCCCCGGTAGATACGCAGTATTTT
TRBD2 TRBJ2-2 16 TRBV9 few CASTPSGSTNTGELFF TGTGCCAGCACTCCTAGCGGGAGTACTAACACCGGGGAGCTGTTTTTT
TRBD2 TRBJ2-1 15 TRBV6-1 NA CASRFSGSSYNEQFF TGTGCCAGCAGGTTTAGCGGGAGCTCCTACAATGAGCAGTTCTTC